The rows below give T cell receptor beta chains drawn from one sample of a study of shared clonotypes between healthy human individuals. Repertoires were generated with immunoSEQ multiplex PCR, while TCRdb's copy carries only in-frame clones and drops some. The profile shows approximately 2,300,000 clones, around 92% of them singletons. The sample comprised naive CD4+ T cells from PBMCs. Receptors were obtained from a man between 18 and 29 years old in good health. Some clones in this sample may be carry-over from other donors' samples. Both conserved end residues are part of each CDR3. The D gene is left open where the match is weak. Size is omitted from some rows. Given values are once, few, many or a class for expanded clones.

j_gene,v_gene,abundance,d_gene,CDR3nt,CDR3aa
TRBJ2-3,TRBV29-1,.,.,TGCAGCGTTGAAGATGGACGAGATACGCAGTATTTT,CSVEDGRDTQYF
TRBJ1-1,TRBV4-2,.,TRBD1,TGTGCCAGCAGCCAGCCGAGGGACAGTGAAGCTTTCTTT,CASSQPRDSEAFF
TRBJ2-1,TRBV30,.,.,TGTGCCTGGAGTGACCCTGATGAGCAGTTCTTC,CAWSDPDEQFF
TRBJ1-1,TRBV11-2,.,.,TGTGCCAGCAGCCCGGGTGACCCGGGGGACACTGAAGCTTTCTTT,CASSPGDPGDTEAFF
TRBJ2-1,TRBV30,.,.,TGTGCCTGGAGTTCTGCCGGCAGATCGCTGTTCTTC,CAWSSAGRSLFF
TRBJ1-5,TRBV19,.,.,TGTGCCAGTACCCTGGGGCAGGGCAATCAGCCCCAGCATTTT,CASTLGQGNQPQHF
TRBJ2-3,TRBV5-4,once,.,TGTGCCAGCAGCTTTCTGAGCACAGATACGCAGTATTTT,CASSFLSTDTQYF
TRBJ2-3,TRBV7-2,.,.,TGTGCCAGCAGCTTTATAAGCGGAGGCACAGATACGCAGTATTTT,CASSFISGGTDTQYF
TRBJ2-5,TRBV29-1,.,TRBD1,TGCAGCGTTGAAGACACAGGGGCCCAAGAGACCCAGTACTTC,CSVEDTGAQETQYF
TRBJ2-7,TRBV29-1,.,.,TGCAGCGTTAGGGGACACGGACGAGAGTCCAACTACGAGCAGTACTTC,CSVRGHGRESNYEQYF
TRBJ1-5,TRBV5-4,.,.,TGTGCCAGCAGCCGGGACATTAGCAATCAGCCCCAGCATTTT,CASSRDISNQPQHF
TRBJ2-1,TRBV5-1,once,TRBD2,TGCGCCAGCAGCCTAGGACTAGCGGGGGCCTACAATGAGCAGTTCTTC,CASSLGLAGAYNEQFF
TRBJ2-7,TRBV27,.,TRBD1,TGTGCCAGCAGTTTTGCCCGGGACAGGTTACGCTACGAGCAGTACTTC,CASSFARDRLRYEQYF
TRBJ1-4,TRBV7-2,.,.,TGTGCCAGCAGCTCGGGACAAATTAATGAAAAACTGTTTTTT,CASSSGQINEKLFF
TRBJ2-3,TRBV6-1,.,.,TGTGCCAGCAGTCGCCCCGAGACAGATACGCAGTATTTT,CASSRPETDTQYF
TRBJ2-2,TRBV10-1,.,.,TGCGCCAGCAGTGGGGGGACCCTAGCGCGTCCCGGGGAGCTGTTTTTT,CASSGGTLARPGELFF
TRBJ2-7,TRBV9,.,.,TGTGCCAGCAGCGTCGGTGGCAGCTCAGACGAGCAGTACTTC,CASSVGGSSDEQYF
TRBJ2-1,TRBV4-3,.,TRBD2,TGCGCCAGCAGCCAAGAACGAAGGACTAGCGGGAGGGATAGCAATGAGCAGTTCTTC,CASSQERRTSGRDSNEQFF
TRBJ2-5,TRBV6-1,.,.,TGTGCCAGCAGTGAAGCCTGGGAGACCCAGTACTTC,CASSEAWETQYF
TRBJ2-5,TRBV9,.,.,TGTGCCAGCAGCGTAGCTACGGGGAACGGAGAGACCCAGTACTTC,CASSVATGNGETQYF
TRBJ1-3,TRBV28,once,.,TGTGCCAGCAGTTTAAATAGGTTCGCTGGAAACACCATATATTTT,CASSLNRFAGNTIYF
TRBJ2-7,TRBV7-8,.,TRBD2,TGTGCCAGCAGCTTAGCGGGGTGGGAGGGGTACGAGCAGTACTTC,CASSLAGWEGYEQYF